These 17 T cell receptor beta chains were sequenced from one sample in a study of shared clonotypes between healthy human individuals. This table comes from immunoSEQ multiplex PCR, and its TCRdb copy is limited to in-frame clones, with some not included. The repertoire holds millions of clones, with around 94% as singletons. Sequencing was carried out using naive CD4+ T cells sorted from blood. Described subset: CD45RA+ positively selected. The receptors were sampled from a man between 18 and 35 years old in good health.

The V call is TRBV5-6, the J call TRBJ2-3, with D unresolved. CDR1 is SGHDT and CDR2 is YYEEEE in the germline V gene. Between the trimmed V and J ends, which lost 4 bases and 0 bases, there was a span of 15 bases. The CDR3 runs 16 residues. CDR3 sequence (DNA): TGTGCCAGCAGCCCCCTTGCGACTCCTAGCACAGATACGCAGTATTTT. It encodes CASSPLATPSTDTQYF.

V gene TRBV6-5 combines with J gene TRBJ2-1, with D possibly TRBD1 on 6 matching bases. Germline CDR1 and CDR2: MNHEY and SVGAGI. The length of the CDR3 is 15 residues. Between the trimmed V and J ends, which lost 0 bases and 7 bases, there was a span of 13 bases. CDR3 DNA: TGTGCCAGCAGTTACTCGAAGGGGGAACGGAATGAGCAGTTCTTC. Translation gives CASSYSKGERNEQFF.

The chain is built from TRBV5-1 and TRBJ1-4; no clear D. This CDR3 has 21 amino acids. V was cut by 4 bases and J by 0 bases, with 28 bases left in between. Germline lookup yields CDR1 SGHRS and CDR2 YFSETQ. The CDR3: CASSPWRPPRAEGATNEKLFF. The CDR3 DNA sequence: TGCGCCAGCAGCCCTTGGAGGCCGCCCAGAGCCGAGGGAGCAACTAATGAAAAACTGTTTTTT.

The chain couples TRBV18 to TRBJ1-5; D is ambiguous. The germline V gene has CDR1 KGHSH and CDR2 LQKENI. The CDR3 is 12 amino acids. V gave up 5 bases and J gave up 3 bases, with 5 bases separating them. The CDR3 DNA sequence: TGTGCCAGCTCAATTAACAATCAGCCCCAGCATTTT. This sequence encodes CASSINNQPQHF.

V gene TRBV11-2 combines with J gene TRBJ2-7, with 10 bases aligning to TRBD2. The CDR3 runs to 19 residues. Trimming cost V 0 bases and J 4 bases; bases outside gene matches: 15. CDR1 and CDR2 from the germline V gene are SGHAT and FQNNGV. The CDR3 is CASSLDAPGLAPEGYEQYF. The CDR3 nucleotides are TGTGCCAGCAGCTTAGACGCGCCGGGACTAGCGCCCGAGGGATACGAGCAGTACTTC.

The gene calls are TRBV2 and TRBJ2-1, with 8 bases that match TRBD2. Germline V gives CDR1 SNHLY, CDR2 FYNNEI. V lost 5 bases, J lost 1 base, and 4 bases stayed unmatched. The CDR3 runs 15 residues. CDR3 residues: CASSPERGSYNEQFF. Here the CDR3 DNA reads TGTGCCAGCAGTCCAGAGCGGGGGTCCTACAATGAGCAGTTCTTC.

The chain employs TRBV6-5 and TRBJ2-5; TRBD2 aligns across 14 bases. V lost 4 bases, J lost 5 bases, and 6 bases stayed unmatched. The CDR3 runs 16 residues. From germline, CDR1 is MNHEY and CDR2 SVGAGI. CDR3 region: CASSSPTSGGAETQYF. As DNA, the CDR3 is TGTGCCAGCAGTTCACCGACTAGCGGGGGGGCGGAGACCCAGTACTTC.

In this sample, this clone turned up once. CDR3 nucleotides: TGTGCCAGTAGTCAAGGACTCTCCTTCTCTGGGGCCAACGTCCTGACTTTC. This codes for CASSQGLSFSGANVLTF. This sequence joins TRBV19 and TRBJ2-6; weak D call: TRBD2 (5 bases). V dropped 5 bases and J dropped 0 bases, with 14 bases sitting between them. CDR1 and CDR2 (germline): LNHDA, SQIVND (reference sequence). The CDR3 extends over 17 amino acids.

Regarding this clone: The sample holds other DNA sequences that translate to the same CDR3. The rearrangement links TRBV9 to TRBJ2-7; TRBD2 is a possible D gene (5 bases). This CDR3 contains 13 residues. Per germline, CDR1 SGDLS and CDR2 YYNGEE. Trimming cost V 2 bases and J 3 bases, with 9 bases left between them. CDR3 DNA: TGTGCCAGCAGCGTGGACGGGAACTACGAGCAGTACTTC. As protein: CASSVDGNYEQYF.

This clone was found a few times. This chain connects TRBV19 to TRBJ1-5; D gene unclear. CDR1 is LNHDA, CDR2 SQIVND, per germline (reference sequence). V lost 3 bases and J 0 bases, leaving 9 bases between the germline ends. The length of the CDR3 is 15 residues. CDR3: CASSILVTSNQPQHF. CDR3 bases: TGTGCCAGTAGTATCTTAGTCACTAGCAATCAGCCCCAGCATTTT.

The V and J genes are TRBV6-6 and TRBJ2-2, with 11 bases matching TRBD1. CDR1 is MNHNY, CDR2 SVGAGI, per germline (reference sequence). The V and J ends lost 7 bases and 6 bases, in that order; junction bases with no gene match: 4. There are 14 residues in the CDR3. The CDR3 loop reads CASKPDRGPGELFF. The CDR3 nucleotides read TGTGCCAGCAAACCGGACAGGGGGCCCGGGGAGCTGTTTTTT.

This chain uses TRBV4-3 with TRBJ2-2, with unresolved D. CDR1 is LGHNA and CDR2 is YSLEER in the germline V gene. V dropped 2 bases and J dropped 6 bases, with 7 bases sitting between them. The CDR3 contains 13 residues. The CDR3 DNA is TGCGCCAGCAGCCAAATGATCGCCGGGGAGCTGTTTTTT. It encodes CASSQMIAGELFF.

The chain recombines TRBV20-1 with TRBJ1-4; D is possibly TRBD1 (5 bases). Trimming left V 5 bases short and J 6 bases short, with 7 bases between. The CDR3 covers 11 residues. From germline, CDR1 is DFQATT and CDR2 SNEGSKA (reference sequence). CDR3 in amino acids: CSAGGHEKLFF. CDR3 sequence (DNA): TGCAGTGCTGGGGGTCATGAAAAACTGTTTTTT.

This clone was seen once. The V gene is TRBV7-9, the J gene TRBJ1-2; D ambiguous. The V end was cut by 5 bases, the J end by 0 bases, with 7 bases between. The germline V gene encodes CDR1 SEHNR and CDR2 FQNEAQ (reference sequence). This CDR3 is 13 amino acids long. This chain's CDR3 is CASSAQSNYGYTF. CDR3 DNA sequence: TGTGCCAGCAGCGCGCAGTCTAACTATGGCTACACCTTC.

The gene calls are TRBV6-1 and TRBJ1-2; 11 bases are shared with TRBD1. Germline CDR1 and CDR2: MNHNS and SASEGT. CDR3 length: 15 amino acids. V was pared by 9 bases and J by 4 bases, with 10 bases of the junction left unmatched. CDR3 sequence (DNA): TGTGCCAGTAGGACAGGGGGCAGTGTCGTCTATGGCTACACCTTC. Translation: CASRTGGSVVYGYTF.

Details on this clone: At the DNA level, this CDR3 is encoded by other sequences in the same sample as well. The V gene is TRBV6-5, the J gene TRBJ1-1; D perhaps matches TRBD1 (5 bases). The V end lost 5 bases, the J end lost 2 bases, and 12 bases lay between the germline ends. CDR3 length equals 14 residues. Germline CDR1 is MNHEY and CDR2 is SVGAGI. CDR3 sequence (DNA): TGTGCCAGCAGTCCCGGGACCGGAAACACTGAAGCTTTCTTT. This codes for CASSPGTGNTEAFF.

The rearrangement uses TRBV6-5 and TRBJ1-5; weak D call: TRBD1 (5 bases). Per the germline V gene, CDR1 is MNHEY and CDR2 is SVGAGI. The CDR3 is made up of 14 amino acids. Trimming removed 8 bases at V and 6 bases at J, with 17 bases between. CDR3 amino acids: CASRPHGAGQPQHF. The CDR3 DNA follows: TGTGCCAGCCGTCCACATGGGGCTGGTCAGCCCCAGCATTTT.